The rows below give T cell receptor beta chains drawn from one sample of a study of CD8+ T cells in alopecia areata. Profiling relied on immunoSEQ multiplex PCR, and the TCRdb table lists in-frame clones only, not all of them. The sample contains around 50,000 clones, about 96% of which appear only once. Specimen: CD8+ T cells sorted from blood, collected at week 0. Receptors were obtained from a human donor with alopecia areata. Each CDR3 is given without its conserved first and last residue. Fields, in order: J gene, V gene, D gene, CDR3 protein. The D gene is left open where the match is weak.

TRBJ1-5	TRBV10-3	-	AISDQGSNQPQH
TRBJ2-1	TRBV29-1	-	SSGGGSYNEQF
TRBJ2-7	TRBV4-2	TRBD1	ASSQEGQGASYEQY
TRBJ1-3	TRBV2	TRBD1	ASSKKTGGAGNTIY
TRBJ2-7	TRBV5-1	-	ASSLWGQGDEQY
TRBJ1-5	TRBV27	-	ASSTREHQPQH
TRBJ2-1	TRBV10-3	TRBD2	AISGGLAGGHEQF
TRBJ2-7	TRBV11-2	TRBD1	ASSTRDRGPTYEQY
TRBJ1-1	TRBV7-9	-	ASSLVALGTEAF
TRBJ2-1	TRBV4-2	-	ASSQDAMNEQF
TRBJ2-5	TRBV4-3	-	ASSQDATGGGHETQY
TRBJ2-7	TRBV27	-	ASSFAGLGSYEQY
TRBJ2-5	TRBV6-5	-	ASRTQGRQETQY
TRBJ1-1	TRBV2	-	ASSENPGHTEAF
TRBJ2-7	TRBV27	-	ASSLSAGLYEQY
TRBJ2-1	TRBV29-1	-	SVEGFYNEQF
TRBJ2-7	TRBV29-1	TRBD1	SVESERTGDYEQY
TRBJ1-4	TRBV15	TRBD1	ATSVVGTGGMANEKLF
TRBJ1-1	TRBV27	TRBD1	ASSFVGQGLRDTEAF
TRBJ2-2	TRBV4-2	-	ASSQMGSGELF
TRBJ2-7	TRBV19	TRBD1	ASSIGLRQGIYEQY
TRBJ2-1	TRBV29-1	TRBD2	SVELAGGNNEQF
TRBJ2-2	TRBV7-8	-	ASMGAHTGELF
TRBJ2-3	TRBV6-6	-	ASTQKTGRADTQY
TRBJ2-3	TRBV9	-	ASSVGPPPDTQY
TRBJ2-2	TRBV4-3	-	ASSRDTQGEDGELF
TRBJ2-7	TRBV30	-	AWRTGATYEQY
TRBJ2-1	TRBV29-1	-	SVEVLGVQQF
TRBJ1-1	TRBV5-1	-	ASSLANTEAF
TRBJ2-7	TRBV6-1	TRBD2	ASPAGTTTGYEQY
TRBJ2-1	TRBV5-1	TRBD2	ASSLSGGASNEQF
TRBJ2-3	TRBV4-3	TRBD2	ASSQDPRAGPDTQY
TRBJ1-3	TRBV5-4	-	ASSPRSGNTIY
TRBJ2-3	TRBV13	TRBD1	ASSPRGPDTQY
TRBJ2-3	TRBV11-2	TRBD2	ASSRGPELAGYTDTQY
TRBJ2-3	TRBV9	TRBD1	ASSVGQGESTDTQY
TRBJ2-1	TRBV7-9	TRBD1	ASSLEQGYDEQF
TRBJ2-2	TRBV2	TRBD2	ASSVGLAGNTGELF
TRBJ2-1	TRBV4-1	-	ASSHGVEQF
TRBJ2-1	TRBV5-6	-	ASSSPLEQF
TRBJ2-7	TRBV5-5	TRBD1	ASSLGTGEYGEQY
TRBJ2-3	TRBV7-2	TRBD1	ASSTIRQGRLADTQY
TRBJ2-3	TRBV7-9	TRBD2	ASSSPGTSGTDTQY
TRBJ2-2	TRBV30	TRBD2	AWTSGKNTGELF
TRBJ2-5	TRBV29-1	TRBD1	SVEGIDRDSQETQY
TRBJ2-3	TRBV6-6	TRBD2	ATRAGEADTQY
TRBJ2-3	TRBV11-2	-	ASSAGQFSTDTQY
TRBJ1-6	TRBV13	-	ASSLGTPTYNSPLH
TRBJ2-7	TRBV4-1	-	ASSQDGSGTSYEQY
TRBJ2-3	TRBV2	-	ASSKGTDTQY
TRBJ2-7	TRBV29-1	-	SVAPGSYEQY
TRBJ1-4	TRBV7-9	-	ASSNIRDMSEKLF
TRBJ1-2	TRBV6-1	-	ASMTGLRFGYT
TRBJ1-5	TRBV6-5	-	ASSYSGGGNQPQH